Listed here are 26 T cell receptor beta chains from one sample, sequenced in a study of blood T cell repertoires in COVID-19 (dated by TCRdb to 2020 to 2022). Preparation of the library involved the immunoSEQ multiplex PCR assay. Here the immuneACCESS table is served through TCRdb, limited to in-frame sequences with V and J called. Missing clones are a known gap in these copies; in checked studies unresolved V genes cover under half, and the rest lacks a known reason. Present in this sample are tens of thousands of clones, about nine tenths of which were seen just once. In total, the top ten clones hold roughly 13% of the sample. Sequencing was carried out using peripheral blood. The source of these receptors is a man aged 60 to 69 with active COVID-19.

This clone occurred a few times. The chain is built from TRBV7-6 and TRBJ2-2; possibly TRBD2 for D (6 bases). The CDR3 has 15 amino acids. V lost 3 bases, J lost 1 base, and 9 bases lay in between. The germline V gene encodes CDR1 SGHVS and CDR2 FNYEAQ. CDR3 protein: CASSFISGNTGELFF. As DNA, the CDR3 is TGTGCCAGCAGCTTTATTAGCGGGAACACCGGGGAGCTGTTTTTT. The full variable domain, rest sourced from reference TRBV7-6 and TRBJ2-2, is GAGVSQSPRYKVTKRGQDVALRCDPISGHVSLYWYRQALGQGPEFLTYFNYEAQQDKSGLPNDRFSAERPEGSISTLTIQRTEQRDSAMYRCASSFISGNTGELFFGEGSRLTVL.

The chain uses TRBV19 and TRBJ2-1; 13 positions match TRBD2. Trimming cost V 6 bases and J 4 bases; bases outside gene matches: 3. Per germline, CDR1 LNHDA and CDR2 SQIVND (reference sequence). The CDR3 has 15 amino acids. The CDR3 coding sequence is TGTGCCAGTAGCCCGGGACTAGCGGGATACAATGAGCAGTTCTTC. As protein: CASSPGLAGYNEQFF.

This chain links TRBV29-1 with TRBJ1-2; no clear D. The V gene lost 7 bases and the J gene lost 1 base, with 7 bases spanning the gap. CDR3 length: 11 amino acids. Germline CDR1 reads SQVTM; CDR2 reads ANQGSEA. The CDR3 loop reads CSGLHNYGYTF. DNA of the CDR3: TGCAGCGGGCTGCATAACTATGGCTACACCTTC.

This chain's CDR3 is CASSTGEQPQHF. The CDR3 coding sequence is TGTGCCAGCAGCACAGGGGAGCAGCCCCAGCATTTT. This rearrangement joins TRBV27 to TRBJ1-5; 7 nucleotides match TRBD1. This CDR3 comprises 12 residues. Germline V gene data show CDR1 as MNHEY and CDR2 as SMNVEV (reference sequence). V shed 6 bases, J shed 7 bases, and the junction held 3 bases outside the gene matches.

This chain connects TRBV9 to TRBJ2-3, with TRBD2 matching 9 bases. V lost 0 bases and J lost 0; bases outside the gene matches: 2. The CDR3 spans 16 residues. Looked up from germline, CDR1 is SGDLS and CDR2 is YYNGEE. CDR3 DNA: TGTGCCAGCAGCGTAGTAGCGGGGGCTAGCACAGATACGCAGTATTTT. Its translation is CASSVVAGASTDTQYF.

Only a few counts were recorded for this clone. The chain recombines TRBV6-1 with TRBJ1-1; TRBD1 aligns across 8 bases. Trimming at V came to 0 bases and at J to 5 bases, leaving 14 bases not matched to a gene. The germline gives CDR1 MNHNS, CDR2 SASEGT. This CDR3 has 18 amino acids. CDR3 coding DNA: TGTGCCAGCAGTGAAGCTGGCGGACAGGGTGGCGGTGGAACTGAAGCTTTCTTT. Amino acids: CASSEAGGQGGGGTEAFF.

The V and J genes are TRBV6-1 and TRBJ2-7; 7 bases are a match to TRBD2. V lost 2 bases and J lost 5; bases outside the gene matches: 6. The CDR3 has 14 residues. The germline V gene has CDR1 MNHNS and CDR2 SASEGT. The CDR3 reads CASSEQGGSNEQYF. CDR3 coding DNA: TGTGCCAGCAGTGAACAAGGCGGGAGCAACGAGCAGTACTTC.

The CDR3 sequence is CATSRDLLHFSGTSVDEQYF. CDR3 DNA: TGTGCCACCAGCAGAGATCTCTTGCATTTTTCGGGGACTAGCGTCGACGAGCAGTACTTC. The chain joins TRBV15 to TRBJ2-7, with 10 bases lining up with TRBD2. The trim removed 0 bases at V and 5 bases at J, leaving 19 bases unmatched. Germline V gene sequence: CDR1 LNHNV, CDR2 YYDKDF (reference sequence). The CDR3 contains 20 residues.

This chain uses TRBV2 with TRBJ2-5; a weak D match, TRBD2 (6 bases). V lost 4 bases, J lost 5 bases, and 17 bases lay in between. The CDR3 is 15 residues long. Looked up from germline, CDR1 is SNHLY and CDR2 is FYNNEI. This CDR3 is CASSVGRIATETQYF. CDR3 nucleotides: TGTGCCAGCAGTGTTGGGAGGATTGCTACGGAGACCCAGTACTTC.

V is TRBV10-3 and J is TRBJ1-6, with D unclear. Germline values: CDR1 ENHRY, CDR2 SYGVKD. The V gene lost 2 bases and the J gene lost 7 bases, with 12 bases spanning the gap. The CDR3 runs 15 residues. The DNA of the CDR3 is TGTGCCATCAGTGAGCCGGGTCCTCGGAATTCACCCCTCCACTTT. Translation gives CAISEPGPRNSPLHF.

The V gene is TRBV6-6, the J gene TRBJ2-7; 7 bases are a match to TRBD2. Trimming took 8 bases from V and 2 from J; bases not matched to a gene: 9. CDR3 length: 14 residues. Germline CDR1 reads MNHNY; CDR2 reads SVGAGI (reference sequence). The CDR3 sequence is CASLLGGSPYEQYF. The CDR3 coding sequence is TGTGCCAGCCTCTTGGGGGGGAGTCCCTACGAGCAGTACTTC.

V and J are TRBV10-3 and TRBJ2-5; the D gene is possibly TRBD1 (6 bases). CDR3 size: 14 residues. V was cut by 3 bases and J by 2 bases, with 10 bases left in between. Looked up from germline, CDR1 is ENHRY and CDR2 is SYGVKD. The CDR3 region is CAISETGFQETQYF. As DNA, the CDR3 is TGTGCCATCAGTGAAACAGGGTTTCAAGAGACCCAGTACTTC.

The CDR3 sequence: CASSHGQGNSPLHF. The CDR3 nucleotides read TGTGCCAGCAGCCACGGGCAGGGGAATTCACCCCTCCACTTT. The chain has TRBV3-1 (or the pseudogene TRBV3-2) and TRBJ1-6; tentative D call: TRBD1 (6 bases). This CDR3 comprises 14 residues. The ends were cut back, 3 bases at V and 7 bases at J, with 10 bases in the middle. Germline CDR1 reads LGHDT; CDR2 reads YNNKEL (reference sequence).

The CDR3: CASSIWDRDQETQYF. For the CDR3, the DNA is TGTGCCAGCAGCATCTGGGACAGAGACCAAGAGACCCAGTACTTC. The rearrangement uses TRBV7-9 and TRBJ2-5; 7 bases map to TRBD1. The ends lost 5 bases at V and 0 bases at J; junction bases unmatched: 6. Per germline, CDR1 SEHNR and CDR2 FQNEAQ (reference sequence). The CDR3 sequence is 15 residues long.

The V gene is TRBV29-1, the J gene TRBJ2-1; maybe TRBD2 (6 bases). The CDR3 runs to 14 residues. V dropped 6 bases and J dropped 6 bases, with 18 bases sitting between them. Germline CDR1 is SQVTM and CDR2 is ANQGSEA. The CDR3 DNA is TGCAGCGTCCAGGAGCGGGTTGCGGGCAATGAGCAGTTCTTC. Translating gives CSVQERVAGNEQFF.

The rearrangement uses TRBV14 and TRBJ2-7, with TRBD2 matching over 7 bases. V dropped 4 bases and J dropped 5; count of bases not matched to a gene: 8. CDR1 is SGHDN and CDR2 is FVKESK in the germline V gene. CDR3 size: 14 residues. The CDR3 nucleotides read TGTGCCAGCAGCCCAGTCGGGGGGATCGACGAGCAGTACTTC. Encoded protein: CASSPVGGIDEQYF.

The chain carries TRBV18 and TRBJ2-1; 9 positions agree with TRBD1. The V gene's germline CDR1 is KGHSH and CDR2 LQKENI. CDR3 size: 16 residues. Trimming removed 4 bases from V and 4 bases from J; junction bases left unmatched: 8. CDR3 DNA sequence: TGTGCCAGCTCACAACCGGGACAGGGTCCTTACAATGAGCAGTTCTTC. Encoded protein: CASSQPGQGPYNEQFF.

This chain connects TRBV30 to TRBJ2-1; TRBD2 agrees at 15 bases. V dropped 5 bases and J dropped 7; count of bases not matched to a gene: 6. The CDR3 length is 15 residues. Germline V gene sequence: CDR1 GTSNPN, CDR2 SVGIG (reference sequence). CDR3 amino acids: CAWGLAGGPLNEQFF. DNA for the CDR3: TGTGCCTGGGGACTAGCGGGAGGGCCCCTTAATGAGCAGTTCTTC.

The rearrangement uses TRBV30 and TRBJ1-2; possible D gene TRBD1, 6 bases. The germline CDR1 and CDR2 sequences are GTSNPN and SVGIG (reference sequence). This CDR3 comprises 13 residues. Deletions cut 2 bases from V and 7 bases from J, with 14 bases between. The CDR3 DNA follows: TGTGCCTGGAGTCACAGCAGGGGAGCTGGCTACACCTTC. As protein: CAWSHSRGAGYTF.

CDR3 protein: CASSRGLSSYNSPLHF. The CDR3 nucleotides read TGTGCCAGCAGCCGAGGACTGTCCTCCTATAATTCACCCCTCCACTTT. The chain has TRBV7-9 and TRBJ1-6; D remains unclear. V gave up 5 bases and J gave up 0 bases, with 11 bases separating them. The CDR3 runs to 16 residues. CDR1 SEHNR and CDR2 FQNEAQ come from the germline V gene (reference sequence).

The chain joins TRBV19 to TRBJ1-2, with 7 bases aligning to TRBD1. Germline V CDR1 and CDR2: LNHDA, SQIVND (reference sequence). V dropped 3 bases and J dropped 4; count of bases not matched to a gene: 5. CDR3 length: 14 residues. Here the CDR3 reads CASSIPRGSYGYTF. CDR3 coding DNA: TGTGCCAGTAGTATTCCCAGGGGGTCCTATGGCTACACCTTC.

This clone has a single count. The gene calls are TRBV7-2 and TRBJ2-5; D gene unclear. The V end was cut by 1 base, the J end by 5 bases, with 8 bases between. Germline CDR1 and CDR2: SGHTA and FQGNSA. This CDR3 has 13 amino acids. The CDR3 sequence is CASSLGTRETQYF. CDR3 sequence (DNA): TGTGCCAGCAGCTTAGGTACGCGGGAGACCCAGTACTTC.

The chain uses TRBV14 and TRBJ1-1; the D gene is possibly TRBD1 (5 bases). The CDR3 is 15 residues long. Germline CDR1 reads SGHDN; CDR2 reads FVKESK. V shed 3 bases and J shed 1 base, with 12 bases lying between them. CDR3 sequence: CASSQGRGTNTEAFF. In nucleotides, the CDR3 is TGTGCCAGCAGCCAGGGAAGGGGAACGAACACTGAAGCTTTCTTT.

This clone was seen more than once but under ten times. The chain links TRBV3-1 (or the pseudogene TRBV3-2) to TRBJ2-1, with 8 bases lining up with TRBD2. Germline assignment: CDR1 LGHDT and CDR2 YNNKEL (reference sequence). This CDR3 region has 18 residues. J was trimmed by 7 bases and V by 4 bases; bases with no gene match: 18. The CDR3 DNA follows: TGTGCCAGCAGCCTAATAAACGGCCTAGGCGGGGGGACGAATGAGCAGTTCTTC. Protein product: CASSLINGLGGGTNEQFF.

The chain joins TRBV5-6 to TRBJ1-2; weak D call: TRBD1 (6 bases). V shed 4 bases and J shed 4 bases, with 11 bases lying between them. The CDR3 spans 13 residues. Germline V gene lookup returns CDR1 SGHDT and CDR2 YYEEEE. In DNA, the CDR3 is TGTGCCAGCAGCGGGGGCAGGGTCTATGGCTACACCTTC. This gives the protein CASSGGRVYGYTF.

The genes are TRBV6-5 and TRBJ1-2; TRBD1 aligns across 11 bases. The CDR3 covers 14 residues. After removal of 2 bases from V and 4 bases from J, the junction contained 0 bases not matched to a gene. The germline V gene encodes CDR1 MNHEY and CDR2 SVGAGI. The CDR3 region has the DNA TGTGCCAGCAGTTACGGACAGGGGGCCTATGGCTACACCTTC. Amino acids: CASSYGQGAYGYTF.